Included here is one TCR beta chain sequence, with context. The data are from a study of blood T cell repertoires in COVID-19. In the study overall: Sites across the United States, Italy and Spain contributed samples from acute and convalescent COVID-19.

Per the original methods: The assay estimated nucleated cells by amplifying reference gene primers. The table came from immunoSEQ multiplex PCR; TCRdb's copy has only in-frame clones and leaves some out. Clonal size and the V and J genes are those of that table, whereas D and trimming came from the DNA. This repertoire shows around 300,000 clones, approximately 88% found once; its top ten account for around 0.9%. This CDR3 contains 13 residues. Germline V gives CDR1 MDHEN, CDR2 SYDVKM. The J segment lost 0 bases and the V segment lost 6 bases, leaving 1 base of the junction unmatched. This TCR came from a woman under 40 who had recovered from COVID-19. The sequenced material came from PBMCs or T cells enriched from blood (not recorded which). This sequence joins TRBV28 and TRBJ2-7, with 8 bases matching TRBD2. Here the CDR3 reads CASSRGGSYEQYF. The CDR3 nucleotides are TGTGCCAGCAGCCGGGGGGGCTCCTACGAGCAGTACTTC.